The T cell receptor (beta chain) under discussion was sequenced for a study of cytomegalovirus exposure and HLA in healthy donors. Primers for the PCR totalled 60 Vbeta and 13 Jbeta. This table comes from immunoSEQ multiplex PCR, and its TCRdb copy is limited to in-frame clones, with some not included. Here the sample spans under 130,000 clones, about 80% being singletons. The ends were cut back, 4 bases at V and 7 bases at J, with 15 bases in the middle. The CDR3 sequence is 13 residues long. CDR1 is SGHNT and CDR2 is YYREEE in the germline V gene (reference sequence). The study, taken as a whole, reports: Later analysis showed TCR association rates varying by HLA locus, highest for DRB1 and lowest for HLA-C. A missense DCLRE1C variant was associated with V- and J-gene trimming of TCR beta chains in a later analysis, and an independent cohort replicated the association.

Note on this clone: Its antigen is currently unknown.

The specimen was PBMCs. The chain carries TRBV5-4 and TRBJ2-7; D possibly corresponds to TRBD2 (5 bases). This clonotype originated in a woman in her 40s in good health and CMV-seronegative. This CDR3 is CASSRTEYVEQYF. The CDR3 DNA reads TGTGCCAGCAGCAGGACTGAGTACGTGGAGCAGTACTTC.